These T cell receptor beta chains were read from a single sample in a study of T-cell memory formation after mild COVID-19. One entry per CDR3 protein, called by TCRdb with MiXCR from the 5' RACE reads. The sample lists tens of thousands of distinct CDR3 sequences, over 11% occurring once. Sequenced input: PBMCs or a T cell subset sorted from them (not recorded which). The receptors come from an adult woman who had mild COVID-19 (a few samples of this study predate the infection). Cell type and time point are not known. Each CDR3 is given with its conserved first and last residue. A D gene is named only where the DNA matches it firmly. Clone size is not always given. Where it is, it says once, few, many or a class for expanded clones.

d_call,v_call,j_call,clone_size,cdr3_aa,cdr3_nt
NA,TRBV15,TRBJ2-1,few,CATSRTPGQEQFF,TGTGCCACCAGCAGAACGCCAGGACAGGAGCAGTTCTTC
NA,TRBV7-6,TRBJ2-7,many,CASSLAPYEQYF,TGTGCCAGCAGCTTAGCCCCCTACGAGCAGTACTTC
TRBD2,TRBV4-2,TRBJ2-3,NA,CASSQDPSGISTDTQYF,TGTGCCAGCAGCCAAGATCCTAGCGGGATAAGCACAGATACGCAGTATTTT
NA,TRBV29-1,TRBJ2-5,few,CSVEERGIQETQYF,TGCAGCGTTGAAGAACGCGGAATCCAAGAGACCCAGTACTTC
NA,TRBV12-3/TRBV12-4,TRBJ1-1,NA,CASSPTLGTEAFF,TGTGCCAGCAGCCCTACGTTGGGCACTGAAGCTTTCTTT
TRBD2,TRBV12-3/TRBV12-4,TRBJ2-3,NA,CASSLLAGNADTQYF,TGTGCCAGCAGTTTATTAGCGGGAAACGCAGATACGCAGTATTTT
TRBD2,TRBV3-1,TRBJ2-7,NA,CASSQLPSGTYEQYF,TGTGCCAGCAGCCAACTGCCTAGCGGGACCTACGAGCAGTACTTC
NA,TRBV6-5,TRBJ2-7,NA,CASSTPGPGFEQYF,TGTGCCAGCAGCACCCCGGGACCAGGGTTCGAGCAGTACTTC
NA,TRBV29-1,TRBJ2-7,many,CSVDDRSSSREQYF,TGCAGCGTTGACGACAGGTCTTCCTCGAGGGAGCAGTACTTC
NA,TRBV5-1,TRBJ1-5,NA,CASSLDPGQPQHF,TGCGCCAGCAGCTTGGACCCAGGGCAGCCCCAGCATTTT
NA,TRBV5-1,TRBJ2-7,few,CASSLLSNEQYF,TGCGCCAGCAGCTTGTTGTCAAACGAGCAGTACTTC
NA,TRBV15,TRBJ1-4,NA,CATSREATAEKLFF,TGTGCCACCAGCAGAGAGGCCACAGCTGAAAAACTGTTTTTT
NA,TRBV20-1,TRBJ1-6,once,CSARDRGWGNSPLHF,TGCAGTGCTAGAGACAGGGGTTGGGGTAATTCACCCCTCCACTTT
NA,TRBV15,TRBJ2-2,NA,CATSREAGRGNTGELFF,TGTGCCACCAGCAGAGAGGCTGGGCGGGGGAACACCGGGGAGCTGTTTTTT
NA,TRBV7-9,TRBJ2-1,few,CASSPLSIEQFF,TGTGCCAGCAGCCCTCTCTCGATTGAGCAGTTCTTC
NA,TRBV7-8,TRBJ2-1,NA,CASSLGIMDF,TGTGCCAGCAGCTTAGGGATAATGGATTTC
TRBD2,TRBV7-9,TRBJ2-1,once,CASSLVPFSGRGNEQFF,TGTGCCAGCAGCTTAGTCCCCTTTAGCGGGAGAGGTAATGAGCAGTTCTTC
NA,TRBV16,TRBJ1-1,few,CASSRSLIVEAFF,TGTGCCAGCAGCCGATCCTTGATAGTTGAAGCTTTCTTT
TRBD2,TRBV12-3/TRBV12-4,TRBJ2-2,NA,CASSFFLAGLYTGELFF,TGTGCCAGCAGTTTCTTCCTAGCGGGACTTTACACCGGGGAGCTGTTTTTT
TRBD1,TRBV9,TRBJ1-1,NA,CASSVDRENTEAFF,TGTGCCAGCAGCGTGGACAGGGAGAACACTGAAGCTTTCTTT
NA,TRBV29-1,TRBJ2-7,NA,CSVEVPGSHSYEQYF,TGCAGCGTTGAAGTCCCAGGTAGCCACTCCTACGAGCAGTACTTC
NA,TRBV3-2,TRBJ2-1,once,CASSLLWQECEQFF,TGTGCCAGCAGCCTCCTCTGGCAGGAGTGTGAGCAGTTCTTC
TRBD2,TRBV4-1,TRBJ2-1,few,CASSTRLAGLDNEQFF,TGCGCCAGCAGTACTAGACTAGCGGGATTGGACAATGAGCAGTTCTTC
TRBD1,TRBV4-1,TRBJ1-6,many,CASSPTTQGQGRGPLHF,TGCGCCAGCAGCCCCACCACCCAGGGACAGGGGAGGGGACCCCTCCACTTT
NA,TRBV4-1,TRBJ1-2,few,CASSQVPGDYGYTF,TGCGCCAGCAGCCAAGTTCCAGGGGACTATGGCTACACCTTC
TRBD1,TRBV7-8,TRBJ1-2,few,CASSSLPDRGPYGYTF,TGTGCCAGCAGCTCCCTCCCGGACAGGGGGCCCTATGGCTACACCTTC
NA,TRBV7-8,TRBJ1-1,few,CASSPGWGGGFTEAFF,TGTGCCAGCAGCCCCGGTTGGGGTGGGGGTTTCACTGAAGCTTTCTTT
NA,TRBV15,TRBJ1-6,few,CATSGFNSPLHF,TGTGCCACCAGCGGGTTCAATTCACCCCTCCACTTT
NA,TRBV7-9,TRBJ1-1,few,CASSPARVGPRDTEAFF,TGTGCCAGCAGCCCGGCGCGGGTGGGACCAAGGGACACTGAAGCTTTCTTT
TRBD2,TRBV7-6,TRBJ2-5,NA,CASDGGGDTQYF,TGTGCCAGCGACGGGGGGGGCGACACCCAGTACTTC
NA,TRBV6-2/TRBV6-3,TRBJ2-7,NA,CASSYPGSLSYEQYF,TGTGCCAGCAGTTACCCCGGGTCCCTCTCCTACGAGCAGTACTTC
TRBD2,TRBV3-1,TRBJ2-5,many,CASSQDLRLALQETQYF,TGTGCCAGCAGCCAAGATTTGCGACTAGCCCTCCAAGAGACCCAGTACTTC
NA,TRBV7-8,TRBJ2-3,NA,CASSLETQPDTQYF,TGTGCCAGCAGCTTAGAAACCCAACCAGATACGCAGTATTTT
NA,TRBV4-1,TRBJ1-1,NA,CASSLEEGDSDEAFF,TGCGCCAGCAGCCTAGAGGAGGGGGATTCGGATGAAGCTTTCTTT
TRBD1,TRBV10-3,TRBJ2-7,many,CAISEPGTGIDYEQYF,TGTGCCATCAGTGAGCCAGGGACAGGGATTGACTACGAGCAGTACTTC
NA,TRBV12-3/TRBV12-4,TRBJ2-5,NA,CASSLDGMGETQYF,TGTGCCAGCAGCCTAGACGGGATGGGGGAGACCCAGTACTTC
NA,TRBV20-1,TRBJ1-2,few,CSARVLARLDGYTF,TGCAGTGCTAGAGTATTAGCGAGATTGGATGGCTACACCTTC
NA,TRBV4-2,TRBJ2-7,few,CASSQERIYEQYF,TGTGCCAGCAGCCAAGAGAGGATCTACGAGCAGTACTTC
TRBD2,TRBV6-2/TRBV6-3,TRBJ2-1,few,CASSYTPRTSGTPYNEQFF,TGTGCCAGCAGTTACACCCCGAGGACTAGCGGAACCCCGTACAATGAGCAGTTCTTC
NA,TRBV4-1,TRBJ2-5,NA,CASSQEPGQRETQYF,TGCGCCAGCAGCCAGGAACCGGGCCAGAGGGAGACCCAGTACTTC
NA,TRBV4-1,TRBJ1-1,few,CASSQFSGGFYTEAFF,TGCGCCAGCAGCCAGTTTTCTGGGGGATTCTACACTGAAGCTTTCTTT
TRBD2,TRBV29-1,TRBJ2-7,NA,CSVRSSPSGRASSSYEQYF,TGCAGCGTTCGCTCTAGCCCTAGCGGGAGGGCCTCTAGCTCCTACGAGCAGTACTTC
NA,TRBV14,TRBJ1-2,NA,CASSPYWTDNYGYTF,TGTGCCAGCAGCCCTTACTGGACGGATAACTATGGCTACACCTTC
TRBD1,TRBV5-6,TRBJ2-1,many,CASSLVQGIEQFF,TGTGCCAGCAGCTTGGTACAGGGGATTGAGCAGTTCTTC
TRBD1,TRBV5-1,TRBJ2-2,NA,CASSSRTGDAGELFF,TGCGCCAGCAGCTCCCGGACAGGGGATGCCGGGGAGCTGTTTTTT
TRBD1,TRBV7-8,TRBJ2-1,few,CASSLEAPQGSSYNEQFF,TGTGCCAGCAGCTTAGAGGCCCCACAGGGGAGCTCCTACAATGAGCAGTTCTTC
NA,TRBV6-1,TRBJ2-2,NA,CASSEALDTGELFF,TGTGCCAGCAGTGAAGCACTTGACACCGGGGAGCTGTTTTTT
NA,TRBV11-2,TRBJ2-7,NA,CASSSPPGEQYF,TGTGCCAGCAGCTCACCTCCGGGGGAGCAGTACTTC
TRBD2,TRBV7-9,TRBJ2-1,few,CASRLSGGDNEQFF,TGTGCCAGCAGACTTAGCGGGGGGGACAATGAGCAGTTCTTC
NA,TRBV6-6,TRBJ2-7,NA,CASTPHGVPEQYF,TGTGCCAGCACTCCACATGGGGTGCCCGAGCAGTACTTC
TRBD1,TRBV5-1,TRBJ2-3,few,CASSSGRSGGFADTQYF,TGCGCCAGCAGCTCCGGACGCTCAGGGGGCTTTGCAGATACGCAGTATTTT
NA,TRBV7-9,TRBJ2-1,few,CASSLAGTPSYNEQFF,TGTGCCAGCAGCTTAGCCGGGACTCCCTCCTACAATGAGCAGTTCTTC
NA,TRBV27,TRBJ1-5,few,CASSTSYSNQPQHF,TGTGCCAGCAGCACCTCCTATAGCAATCAGCCCCAGCATTTT
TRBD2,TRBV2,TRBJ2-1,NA,CASSEGLASFCEQFF,TGTGCCAGCAGTGAAGGACTAGCCAGTTTCTGTGAGCAGTTCTTC
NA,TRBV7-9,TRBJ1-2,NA,CASSSTGLDYGYTF,TGTGCCAGCAGCTCGACAGGACTGGACTATGGCTACACCTTC
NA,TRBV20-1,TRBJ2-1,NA,CSASGDIALTIHEQFF,TGCAGTGCTAGCGGGGACATTGCCCTGACTATCCATGAGCAGTTCTTC
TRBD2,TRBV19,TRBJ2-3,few,CASSRLAGGPSTDTQYF,TGTGCCAGTAGCCGACTAGCGGGGGGCCCTAGCACAGATACGCAGTATTTT
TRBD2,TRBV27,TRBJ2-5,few,CATKKVAGLEETQYF,TGTGCCACCAAAAAAGTGGCAGGACTAGAAGAGACCCAGTACTTC